The 22 T cell receptor beta chains below were found in one sample sequenced in a study of blood T cells in healthy people across ages. Alongside a J-beta primer mix, a sample-barcoded 5' primer served in a second PCR lasting roughly 7 to 11 cycles. MiXCR was run by TCRdb on the 5' RACE reads, yielding one entry per CDR3 protein. The sample records about 970,000 distinct CDR3 sequences, just over 50% being singletons. The sequencing input was blood. These receptors came from a woman aged 60 to 75 in good health.

The V and J genes are TRBV25-1 and TRBJ2-5; TRBD2 agrees at 11 bases. The CDR3 loop spans 19 amino acids. The V gene end was trimmed by 7 bases and the J gene end by 0 bases; junction bases not matched to a gene: 16. From germline, CDR1 is MGHDK and CDR2 SYGVNS. CDR3 coding DNA: TGTGCCAGCACCTCACTAGCGGGAGTTTCAGGCCTTGACCAAGAGACCCAGTACTTC. It specifies CASTSLAGVSGLDQETQYF.

This clonotype was counted a few times. A read error may produce the germline difference seen at one junction end. The chain has TRBV5-6 and TRBJ2-5, with a possible D match to TRBD1 (6 bases). Germline loops: CDR1 SGHDT, CDR2 YYEEEE. This CDR3 comprises 14 residues. CDR3 amino acids: CASSLGWGQEIQYF. The CDR3 region has the DNA TGTGCCAGCAGCTTGGGGTGGGGACAAGAGATCCAGTACTTC.

The chain couples TRBV11-2 to TRBJ2-3; 7 bases are a match to TRBD2. CDR1 is SGHAT, CDR2 FQNNGV, per germline. Trimming removed 3 bases from V and 3 bases from J; junction bases left unmatched: 6. CDR3 length: 15 amino acids. The CDR3 loop is CASSFSGKQTDTQYF. The CDR3 DNA reads as TGTGCCAGCAGCTTCAGCGGGAAGCAAACAGATACGCAGTATTTT. The variable domain in full, completed from reference TRBV11-2 and TRBJ2-3, reads EAGVAQSPRYKIIEKRQSVAFWCNPISGHATLYWYQQILGQGPKLLIQFQNNGVVDDSQLPKDRFSAERLKGVDSTLKIQPAKLEDSAVYLCASSFSGKQTDTQYFGPGTRLTVL.

Details on this clonotype: Its ends do not fully match the called genes, so a read error is possible. The genes are TRBV4-1 and TRBJ2-1; D is undetermined. CDR1 is MGHRA, CDR2 YSYEKL, per germline. The CDR3 sequence is 15 residues long. DNA for the CDR3: TGTGCCAGCAGCCAAGATACGCTTTGGGGAAATGAGCAGTTCTTC. It is translated as CASSQDTLWGNEQFF.

This chain links TRBV7-9 with TRBJ2-1; perhaps TRBD2 as D (6 bases). Germline V gene data show CDR1 as SEHNR and CDR2 as FQNEAQ (reference sequence). CDR3 size: 16 residues. Trimming removed 1 base from V and 0 bases from J, with 10 bases in between. This CDR3 is CASSLGSGISYNEQFF. The CDR3 region has the DNA TGTGCCAGCAGCTTAGGTAGCGGCATCTCCTACAATGAGCAGTTCTTC.

This clonotype was counted only a few times. CDR3 sequence reads: CASSPRPGDTQYF. CDR3 coding DNA: TGTGCCAGCAGTCCCCGCCCCGGGGATACGCAGTATTTT. This sequence joins TRBV27 and TRBJ2-3; D remains ambiguous. Looked up from germline, CDR1 is MNHEY and CDR2 is SMNVEV (reference sequence). Trimming cost V 5 bases and J 6 bases, with 12 bases left between them. The CDR3 consists of 13 residues.

This clonotype has only one observation. V is TRBV3-1 and J is TRBJ1-4; no firm D call. V was clipped by 4 bases and J by 8 bases, with 11 bases between them. Germline V CDR1 and CDR2: LGHDT, YNNKEL (reference sequence). The CDR3 extends over 13 amino acids. CDR3 loop: CASSRLNGEKLFF. The CDR3 DNA sequence: TGTGCCAGCAGCCGGCTAAACGGCGAAAAACTGTTTTTT. The whole variable domain, filled in from reference TRBV3-1 and TRBJ1-4, reads DTAVSQTPKYLVTQMGNDKSIKCEQNLGHDTMYWYKQDSKKFLKIMFSYNNKELIINETVPNRFSPKSPDKAHLNLHINSLELGDSAVYFCASSRLNGEKLFFGSGTQLSVL.

This clonotype has a handful of counts. The genes are TRBV28 and TRBJ2-7; D perhaps matches TRBD2 (6 bases). The CDR3 is made up of 15 amino acids. V was cut by 4 bases and J by 2 bases, with 15 bases left in between. Germline CDR1 is MDHEN and CDR2 is SYDVKM. CDR3 sequence: CASSWRGKPTYEQYF. CDR3 DNA sequence: TGTGCCAGCAGTTGGAGGGGCAAACCAACCTACGAGCAGTACTTC.

The gene calls are TRBV11-2 and TRBJ2-5, with 9 nucleotides matching TRBD1. The tail of the sequence fits TRBJ2-7 better, so the J call may be wrong. This CDR3 comprises 15 residues. Germline loops: CDR1 SGHAT, CDR2 FQNNGV. This CDR3 reads CASSFGDRVSGEQYF. CDR3 sequence (DNA): TGTGCCAGCAGCTTCGGGGACAGGGTTTCCGGCGAGCAGTACTTC.

This clonotype was found a few times. The chain carries TRBV12-3 or TRBV12-4 and TRBJ2-3; 7 positions match TRBD2. V shed 5 bases, J shed 9 bases, and the junction held 11 bases outside the gene matches. The CDR3 has 14 residues. CDR3 loop: CASSEAGRASTQYF. Written as DNA, the CDR3 is TGTGCCAGCAGTGAAGCGGGGAGGGCCTCCACGCAGTATTTT.

In its sample, this clonotype was seen a few times. The V call is TRBV29-1, the J call TRBJ1-2; tentatively, D is TRBD1 (5 bases). Germline CDR1 and CDR2: SQVTM and ANQGSEA. The CDR3 totals 12 residues. V dropped 4 bases and J dropped 10 bases, with 16 bases sitting between them. The CDR3 DNA follows: TGCAGCGTTGGGCGAGACAGCGGAGTCTACACCTTC. Protein sequence: CSVGRDSGVYTF.

This clonotype occurred a few times. This chain joins TRBV4-1 and TRBJ2-3; D gene uncertain. The CDR3 length is 16 residues. Germline assignment: CDR1 MGHRA and CDR2 YSYEKL. Trimming took off 1 base at V and 0 bases at J, with 11 bases between the two ends. Here the CDR3 DNA reads TGCGCCAGCAGCCAAGCGGTACTTATGAGCACAGATACGCAGTATTTT. It translates to CASSQAVLMSTDTQYF.

The J gene is TRBJ2-7, the V gene TRBV6-5; 9 nucleotides match TRBD2. V dropped 3 bases and J dropped 4; count of bases not matched to a gene: 7. CDR3 size: 15 residues. Germline V gene data show CDR1 as MNHEY and CDR2 as SVGAGI. CDR3 in amino acids: CASSYVGGRVYEQYF. The CDR3 DNA follows: TGTGCCAGCAGTTATGTAGGCGGGAGGGTTTACGAGCAGTACTTC.

There are many counts of this clonotype. The chain links TRBV5-1 to TRBJ2-1, with D possibly being TRBD2 (6 bases). The V end was cut by 4 bases, the J end by 5 bases, with 16 bases between. The CDR3 is made up of 15 amino acids. Germline CDR1 and CDR2: SGHRS and YFSETQ. As DNA, the CDR3 is TGCGCCAGCAGCGCCTCCGGGACTCGAAACAATGAGCAGTTCTTC. This gives the protein CASSASGTRNNEQFF.

In its sample, this clonotype was seen a few times. The CDR3 spells CASSLVVAQATNYGYTF. In nucleotides, the CDR3 is TGTGCCAGCAGCTTAGTTGTCGCTCAAGCTACTAACTATGGCTACACCTTC. The chain recombines TRBV7-8 with TRBJ1-2; D not certain. The CDR3 is made up of 17 amino acids. The ends were cut back, 1 base at V and 0 bases at J, with 15 bases in the middle. Per germline, CDR1 SGHVS and CDR2 FQNEAQ.

This chain joins TRBV29-1 and TRBJ2-3; tentative D call: TRBD1 (6 bases). Trimming took 7 bases from V and 2 from J, leaving 10 bases between them. This CDR3 is built from 12 residues. Germline V gene sequence: CDR1 SQVTM, CDR2 ANQGSEA. The chain's CDR3 is CSAGVNTDTQYF. CDR3 nucleotide sequence: TGCAGCGCAGGGGTGAACACAGATACGCAGTATTTT.

The chain uses TRBV12-3 or TRBV12-4 and TRBJ2-6; the D gene is possibly TRBD2 (5 bases). V lost 7 bases and J lost 3, with 10 bases in between. The CDR3 contains 14 residues. For the CDR3, the DNA is TGTGCCAGCATGGCAGGAGGTGGGGCCAACGTCCTGACTTTC. This gives the protein CASMAGGGANVLTF.

The V and J genes are TRBV28 and TRBJ2-2; D is ambiguous. The CDR3 totals 15 residues. CDR1 MDHEN and CDR2 SYDVKM come from the germline V gene. Trimming stripped 3 bases from V and 1 base from J, with 9 bases between. This CDR3 reads CASSFGGVNTGELFF. The DNA of the CDR3 is TGTGCCAGCAGTTTTGGTGGGGTGAACACCGGGGAGCTGTTTTTT. The full variable domain, completed using reference TRBV28 and TRBJ2-2, is DVKVTQSSRYLVKRTGEKVFLECVQDMDHENMFWYRQDPGLGLRLIYFSYDVKMKEKGDIPEGYSVSREKKERFSLILESASTNQTSMYLCASSFGGVNTGELFFGEGSRLTVL.

V usage is TRBV7-9 and J usage is TRBJ1-4; D is unclear. V lost 6 bases and J lost 7, with 9 bases in between. This CDR3 contains 12 residues. CDR1 is SEHNR, CDR2 FQNEAQ, per germline (reference sequence). DNA of the CDR3: TGTGCCAGCAGTTCTTACGGTGAAAAACTGTTTTTT. Translation gives CASSSYGEKLFF.

This clonotype was picked up one time. The chain employs TRBV28 and TRBJ2-1, with 7 bases lining up with TRBD2. The J call is doubtful: the DNA matches TRBJ2-7 better. CDR1 is MDHEN and CDR2 is SYDVKM in the germline V gene. The CDR3 is 14 amino acids. CDR3 nucleotides: TGTGCCAGCATGGGAGGGTTCTCCTACAATGAGCAGTACTTC. It encodes CASMGGFSYNEQYF.

This clonotype came up a few times. This chain uses TRBV5-5 with TRBJ2-5; D call uncertain. Per the germline V gene, CDR1 is SGHKS and CDR2 is YYEKEE (reference sequence). The CDR3 contains 13 residues. Trimming left V 4 bases short and J 4 bases short, with 11 bases between. CDR3 sequence reads: CASSPDRRETQYF. The CDR3, as DNA: TGTGCCAGCAGCCCCGACCGGCGAGAGACCCAGTACTTC.

The chain couples TRBV29-1 to TRBJ2-3, with D tentatively TRBD1 (6 bases). The germline CDR1 and CDR2 sequences are SQVTM and ANQGSEA. The CDR3 loop spans 11 amino acids. The CDR3 sequence is CGAGATDTQYF. DNA for the CDR3: TGCGGCGCAGGGGCGACAGATACGCAGTATTTT.